The T cell receptor beta chain under discussion was sequenced for a study of beta chain features in type 1 diabetes. Every bit of the isolated RNA underwent reverse transcription, so sequencing read expressed TCRB transcripts. It was found that naive, central memory and regulatory T cell samples averaged around 3.6 million reads. TCRdb keeps only in-frame clones here, not all; method: immunoSEQ multiplex PCR. The sample lists just over 600,000 clones; roughly a sixth were seen once. Staining for CD45RO/CCR7/CD25/CD127/CD95/CD27 allowed sorting of CD4+ naive, central memory, regulatory and stem cell-like memory cells. Study results and caveats: Individuals with type 1 diabetes displayed fewer insertions and more deletions at VDJ junctions. Across patients, naive, central memory and Treg TCRB repertoires exhibited apparently greater similarity than was observed across healthy donors.

This clone appeared a few times. Its antigen is as yet unknown. This sample also contains other DNA sequences that code for the same CDR3. CDR1 and CDR2 from the germline V gene are SEHNR and FQNEAQ (reference sequence). Trimming stripped 0 bases from V and 3 bases from J, with 8 bases between. The CDR3 sequence is 14 residues long. The sample comprised naive CD4+ T cells from blood. The TCR originated in a man younger than 35 in good health. J is TRBJ1-2 and V is TRBV7-9; D may be TRBD1 (6 bases). The CDR3 DNA reads as TGTGCCAGCAGCTTAGCGCAGGGGCACTATGGCTACACCTTC. Translating it yields CASSLAQGHYGYTF. Supplemented by reference TRBV7-9 and TRBJ1-2, the full variable domain reads DTGVSQNPRHKITKRGQNVTFRCDPISEHNRLYWYRQTLGQGPEFLTYFQNEAQLEKSRLLSDRFSAERPKGSFSTLEIQRTEQGDSAMYLCASSLAQGHYGYTFGSGTRLTVV.